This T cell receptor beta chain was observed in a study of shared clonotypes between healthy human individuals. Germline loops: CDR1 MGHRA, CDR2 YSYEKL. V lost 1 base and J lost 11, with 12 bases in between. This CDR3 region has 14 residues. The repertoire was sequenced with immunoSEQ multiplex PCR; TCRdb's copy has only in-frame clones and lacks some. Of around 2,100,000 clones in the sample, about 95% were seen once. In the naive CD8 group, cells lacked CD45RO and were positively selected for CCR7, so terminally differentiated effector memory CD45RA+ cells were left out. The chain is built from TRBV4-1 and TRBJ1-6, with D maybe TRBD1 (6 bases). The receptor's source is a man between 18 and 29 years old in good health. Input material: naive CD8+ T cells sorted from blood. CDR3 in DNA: TGCGCCAGCAGCCAAGGGACAGTTCTTCCACCCCTCCACTTT. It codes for CASSQGTVLPPLHF.